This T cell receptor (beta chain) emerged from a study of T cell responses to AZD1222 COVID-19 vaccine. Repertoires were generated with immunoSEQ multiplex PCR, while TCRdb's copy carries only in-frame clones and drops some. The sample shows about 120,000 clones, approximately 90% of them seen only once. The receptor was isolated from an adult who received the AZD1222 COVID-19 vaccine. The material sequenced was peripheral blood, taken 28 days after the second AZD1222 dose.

DNA of the CDR3: TGTGCCACCAGAGAAAGCGGGAGGTACAATGAGCAGTTCTTC. As protein: CATRESGRYNEQFF. This chain links TRBV27 with TRBJ2-1; 9 nucleotides match TRBD2. This CDR3 has 14 residues. V lost 10 bases to trimming and J lost 4 bases; unmatched junction nucleotides: 8. The V gene's germline CDR1 is MNHEY and CDR2 SMNVEV (reference sequence).